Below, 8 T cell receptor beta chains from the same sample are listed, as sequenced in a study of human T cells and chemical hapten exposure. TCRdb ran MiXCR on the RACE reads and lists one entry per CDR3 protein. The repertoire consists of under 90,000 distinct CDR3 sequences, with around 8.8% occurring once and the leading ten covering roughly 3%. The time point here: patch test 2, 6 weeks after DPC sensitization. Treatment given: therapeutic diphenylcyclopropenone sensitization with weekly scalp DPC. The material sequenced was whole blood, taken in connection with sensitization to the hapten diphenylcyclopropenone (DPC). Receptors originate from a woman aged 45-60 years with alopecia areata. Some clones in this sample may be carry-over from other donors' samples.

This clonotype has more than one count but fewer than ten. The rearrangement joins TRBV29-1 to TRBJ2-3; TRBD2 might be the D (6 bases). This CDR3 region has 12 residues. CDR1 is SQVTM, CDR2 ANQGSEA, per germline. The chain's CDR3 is CRGDCSTDTQYF. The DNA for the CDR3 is TGCCGCGGGGATTGTAGCACAGATACGCAGTATTTT.

Here the CDR3 DNA reads TGTGCCAGCAGTCGCCTCAGACAGGGGGCAGATGGCTACACCTTC. Its protein product is CASSRLRQGADGYTF. The rearrangement joins TRBV12-3 or TRBV12-4 to TRBJ1-2; 10 nucleotides align to TRBD1. The CDR3 is 15 amino acids. V was pared by 5 bases and J by 6 bases, with 9 bases of the junction left unmatched.

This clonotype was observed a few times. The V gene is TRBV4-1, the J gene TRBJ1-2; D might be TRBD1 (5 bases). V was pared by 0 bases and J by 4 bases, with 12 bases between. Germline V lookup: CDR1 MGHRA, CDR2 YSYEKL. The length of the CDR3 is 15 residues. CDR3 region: CASSQEDSGGYGYTF. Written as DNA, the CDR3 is TGCGCCAGCAGCCAAGAAGATTCCGGGGGCTATGGCTACACCTTC.

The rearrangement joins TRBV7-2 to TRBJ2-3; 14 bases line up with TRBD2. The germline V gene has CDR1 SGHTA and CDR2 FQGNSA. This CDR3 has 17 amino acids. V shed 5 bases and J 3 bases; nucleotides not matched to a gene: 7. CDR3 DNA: TGTGCCAGCAGCCCTCCCGGACTAGCGGGGGGAACAGATACGCAGTATTTT. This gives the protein CASSPPGLAGGTDTQYF.

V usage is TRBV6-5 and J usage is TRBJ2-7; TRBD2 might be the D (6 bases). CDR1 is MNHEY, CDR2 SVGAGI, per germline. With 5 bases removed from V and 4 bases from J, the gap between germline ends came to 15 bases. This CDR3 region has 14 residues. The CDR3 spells CASSPPGLAYEQYF. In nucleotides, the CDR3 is TGTGCCAGCAGTCCGCCGGGACTGGCATACGAGCAGTACTTC.

CDR3 nucleotides: TGTGCCAGCAGTAAACAGGGTCCAGGTAATCAGCCCCAGCATTTT. Translation: CASSKQGPGNQPQHF. This sequence joins TRBV6-1 and TRBJ1-5; D might be TRBD1 (6 bases). V lost 5 bases, J lost 4 bases, and 15 bases lay in between. There are 15 residues in the CDR3. Germline loops: CDR1 MNHNS, CDR2 SASEGT.

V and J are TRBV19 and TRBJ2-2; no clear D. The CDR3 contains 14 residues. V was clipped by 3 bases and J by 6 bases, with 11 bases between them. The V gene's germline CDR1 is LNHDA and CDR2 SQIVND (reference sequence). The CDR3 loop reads CASSIHNEAGELFF. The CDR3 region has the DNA TGTGCCAGTAGTATTCACAATGAGGCCGGGGAGCTGTTTTTT.

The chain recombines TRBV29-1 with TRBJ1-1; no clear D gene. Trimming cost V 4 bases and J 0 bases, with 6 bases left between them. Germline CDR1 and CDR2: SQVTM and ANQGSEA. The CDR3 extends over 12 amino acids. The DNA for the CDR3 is TGCAGCGTTGCCAGCCTGAACACTGAAGCTTTCTTT. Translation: CSVASLNTEAFF.